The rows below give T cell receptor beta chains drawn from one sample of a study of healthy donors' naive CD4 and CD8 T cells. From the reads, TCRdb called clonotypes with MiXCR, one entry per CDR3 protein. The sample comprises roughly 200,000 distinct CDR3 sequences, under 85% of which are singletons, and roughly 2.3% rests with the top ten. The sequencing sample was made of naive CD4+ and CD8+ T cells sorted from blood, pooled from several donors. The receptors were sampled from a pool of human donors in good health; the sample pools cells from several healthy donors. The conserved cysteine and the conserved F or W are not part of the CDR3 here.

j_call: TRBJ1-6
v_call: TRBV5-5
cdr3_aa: ASSLPGPSPLH

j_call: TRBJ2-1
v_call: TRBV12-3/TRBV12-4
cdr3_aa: ASSSEGQGWNEQF

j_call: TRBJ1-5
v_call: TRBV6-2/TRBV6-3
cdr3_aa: ASSYSMSRSSNQPQH

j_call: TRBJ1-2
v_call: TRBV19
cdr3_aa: ASSPGSYGYT

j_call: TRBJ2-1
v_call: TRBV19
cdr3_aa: ASRGLAAYNEQF

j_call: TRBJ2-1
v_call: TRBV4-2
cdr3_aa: ASSQDGSYNEQF

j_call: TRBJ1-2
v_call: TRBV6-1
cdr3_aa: ASSFTGIGYT

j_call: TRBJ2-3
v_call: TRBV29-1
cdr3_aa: SVDHTDTQY

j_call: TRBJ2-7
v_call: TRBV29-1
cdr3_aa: SVVRDSDSYEQY

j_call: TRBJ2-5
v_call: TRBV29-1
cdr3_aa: SVIVRDQETQY

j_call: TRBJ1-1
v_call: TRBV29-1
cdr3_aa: STTQVNTEAF

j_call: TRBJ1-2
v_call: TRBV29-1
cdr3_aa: SVAGDRYGYT

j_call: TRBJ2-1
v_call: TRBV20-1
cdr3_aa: SARATSGGPYNEQF

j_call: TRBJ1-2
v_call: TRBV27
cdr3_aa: ASSLPDRAYGYT

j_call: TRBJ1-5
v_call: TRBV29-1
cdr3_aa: SVAQGLNQPQH

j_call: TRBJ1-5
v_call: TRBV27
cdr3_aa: ASSETGPLNQPQH

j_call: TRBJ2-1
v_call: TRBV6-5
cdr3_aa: ASMYYNEQF

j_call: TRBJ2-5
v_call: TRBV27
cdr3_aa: ASRGEIFVADEYQETQY

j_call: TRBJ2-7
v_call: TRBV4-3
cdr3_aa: ASSQGASGSYEQY

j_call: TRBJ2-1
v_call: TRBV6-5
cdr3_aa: ASSPRAAHPYNEQF

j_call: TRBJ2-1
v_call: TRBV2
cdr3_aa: ASSEAPGLTWDEQF

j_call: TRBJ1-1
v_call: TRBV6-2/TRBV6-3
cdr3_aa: ASSRGQINTEAF

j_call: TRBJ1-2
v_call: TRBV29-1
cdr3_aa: SAGELGYGYT

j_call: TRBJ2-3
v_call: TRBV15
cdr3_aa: ATSRGTGALGTDTQY

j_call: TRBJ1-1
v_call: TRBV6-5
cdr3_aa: ASRNRAGGTEAF

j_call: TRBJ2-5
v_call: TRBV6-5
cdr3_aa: ASSYEPLAKSETQY

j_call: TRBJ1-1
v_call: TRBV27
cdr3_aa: ATGENTEAF

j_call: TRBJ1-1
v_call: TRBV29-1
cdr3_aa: SDPGQSPEAF

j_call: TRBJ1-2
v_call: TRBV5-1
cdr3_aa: ASSLDIWSSGNYGYT

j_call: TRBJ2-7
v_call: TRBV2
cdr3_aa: ASSEAAGPYEQY

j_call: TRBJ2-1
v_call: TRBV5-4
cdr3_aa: ASSLWGPNEQF

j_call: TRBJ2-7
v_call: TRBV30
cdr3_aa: AWGTGRYEQY

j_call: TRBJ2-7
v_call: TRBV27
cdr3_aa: ASSSSVTGLSYEQY

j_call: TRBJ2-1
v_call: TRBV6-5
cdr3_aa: ASSEDRSSYNEQF

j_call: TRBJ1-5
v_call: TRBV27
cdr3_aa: ASSLSGQGAYSQPQH

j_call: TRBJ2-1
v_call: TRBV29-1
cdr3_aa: SVPRAGVSYNEQF

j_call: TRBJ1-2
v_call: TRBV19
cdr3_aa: ASRQPTYYGYT

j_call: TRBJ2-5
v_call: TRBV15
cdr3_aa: ATGNRGLGETQY

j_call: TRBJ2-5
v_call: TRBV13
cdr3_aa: ASSLRQGGETQY

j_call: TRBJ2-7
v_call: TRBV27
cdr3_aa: ASSLWGTSGTYEQY

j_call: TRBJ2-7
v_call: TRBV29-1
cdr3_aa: TYRQGEKEQY

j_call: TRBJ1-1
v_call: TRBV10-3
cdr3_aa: AISENVGRRTMNTEAF

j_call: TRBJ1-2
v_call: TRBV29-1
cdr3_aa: SVGDRYYGYT

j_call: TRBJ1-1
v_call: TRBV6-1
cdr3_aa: ASSAGSRNTEAF

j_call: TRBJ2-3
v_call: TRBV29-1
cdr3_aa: SVVDRASTDTQY

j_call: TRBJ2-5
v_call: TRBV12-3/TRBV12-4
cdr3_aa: ASSLRRLAGIQETQY